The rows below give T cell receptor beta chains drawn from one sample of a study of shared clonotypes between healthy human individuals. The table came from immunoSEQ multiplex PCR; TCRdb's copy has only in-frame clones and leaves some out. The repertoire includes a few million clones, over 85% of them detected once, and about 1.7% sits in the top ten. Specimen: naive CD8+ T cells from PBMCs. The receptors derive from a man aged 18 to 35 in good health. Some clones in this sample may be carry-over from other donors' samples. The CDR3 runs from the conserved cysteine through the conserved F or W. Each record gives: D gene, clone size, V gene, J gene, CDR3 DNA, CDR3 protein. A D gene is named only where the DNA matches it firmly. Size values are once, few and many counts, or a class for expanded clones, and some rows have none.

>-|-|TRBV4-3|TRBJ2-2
TGCGCCAGCAGCCAAGGTTATGGATACACCGGGGAGCTGTTTTTT
CASSQGYGYTGELFF
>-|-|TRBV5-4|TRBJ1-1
TGTGCCAGCAGCTTGGTGGCAGAGACGAACACTGAAGCTTTCTTT
CASSLVAETNTEAFF
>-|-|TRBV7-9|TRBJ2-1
TGTGCCAGCAGCTTACCAGCAGGGAGGGGGACCAATGAGCAGTTCTTC
CASSLPAGRGTNEQFF
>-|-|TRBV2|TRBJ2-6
TGTGCCAGCAGTGTTTGGGCCTCTGGGGCCAACGTCCTGACTTTC
CASSVWASGANVLTF
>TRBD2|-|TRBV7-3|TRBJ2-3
TGTGCCAGCAGCTTCCGGACTAGCGGGAGGGGCACAGATACGCAGTATTTT
CASSFRTSGRGTDTQYF
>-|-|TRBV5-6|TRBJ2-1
TGTGCCAGCAGCGCCGGGACGCCTAGGGAGCAGTTCTTC
CASSAGTPREQFF
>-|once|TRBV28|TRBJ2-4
TGTGCCAGCAGTTTAGACGGGACGATAGCCAAAAACATTCAGTACTTC
CASSLDGTIAKNIQYF
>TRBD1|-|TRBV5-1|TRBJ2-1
TGCGCCAGCAGCGAGGGGGCAGGTTTGACTTATGAGCAGTTCTTC
CASSEGAGLTYEQFF
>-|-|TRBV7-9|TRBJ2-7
TGTGCCAGCAGCCCCCCGGGGACAACCCGATCCTACGAGCAGTACTTC
CASSPPGTTRSYEQYF
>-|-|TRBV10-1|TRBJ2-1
TGCGCCAGCAGTGACCGAGCGGGCGCCTACAATGAGCAGTTCTTC
CASSDRAGAYNEQFF
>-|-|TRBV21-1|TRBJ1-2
TGTGCCAGCAGCAAAGGATCTGGGAACCGCTATGGCTACACCTTC
CASSKGSGNRYGYTF
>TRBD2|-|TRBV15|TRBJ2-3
TGTGCCACCTCCGGACTAGCGGGAGTCACTAGCACAGATACGCAGTATTTT
CATSGLAGVTSTDTQYF
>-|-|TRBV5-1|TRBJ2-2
TGCGCCAGCAGCCTTCACAGGCCCCAGGAGCTGTTTTTT
CASSLHRPQELFF
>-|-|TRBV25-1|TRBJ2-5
TGTGCCAGCAGTGAATGGAGGACAATAAAGGAGACCCAGTACTTC
CASSEWRTIKETQYF
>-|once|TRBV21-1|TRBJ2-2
TGTGCCGGCGCCAGTGACACCGGGGAGCTGTTTTTT
CAGASDTGELFF
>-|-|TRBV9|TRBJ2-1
TGTGCCAGCAGCGGGGGATTCACCTACAATGAGCAGTTCTTC
CASSGGFTYNEQFF
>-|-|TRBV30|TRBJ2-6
TGTGCCTGGAACCTAGTAGGGTCCGGGGCCAACGTCCTGACTTTC
CAWNLVGSGANVLTF
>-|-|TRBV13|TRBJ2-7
TGTGCCAGCAGCGAACTCCGGGACGGCGGTTCCTACGAGCAGTACTTC
CASSELRDGGSYEQYF
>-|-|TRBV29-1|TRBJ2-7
TGCAGCGTGACGACCTACGAGCAGTACTTC
CSVTTYEQYF
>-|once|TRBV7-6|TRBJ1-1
TGTGCCAGCAGCATCTACAGATCCGGGACGAACACTGAAGCTTTCTTT
CASSIYRSGTNTEAFF
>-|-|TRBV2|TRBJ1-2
TGTGCCAGCAGTGAAGGGACCTATGGCTACACCTTC
CASSEGTYGYTF
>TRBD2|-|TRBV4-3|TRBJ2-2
TGCGCCAGCAGCCAACCCGCGACTAGCGGGGGGTCTCACGGGGAGCTGTTTTTT
CASSQPATSGGSHGELFF
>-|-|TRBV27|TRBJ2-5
TGTGCCAGCAGTTTAGGGTATTCTGGAGAGACCCAGTACTTC
CASSLGYSGETQYF
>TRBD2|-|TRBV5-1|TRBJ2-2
TGCGCCAGCAGCTTGTTTATGCTTGGGACTATCTCACACAGAGGGGAGCTGTTTTTT
CASSLFMLGTISHRGELFF
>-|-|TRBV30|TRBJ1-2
TGTGCCTGGAGTGTACCCAGAAATAGGGCTTATGGCTACACCTTC
CAWSVPRNRAYGYTF
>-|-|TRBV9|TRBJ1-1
TGTGCCAGCAGCGCCGTAGGGAGGCAGGTATTGGACACTGAAGCTTTCTTT
CASSAVGRQVLDTEAFF
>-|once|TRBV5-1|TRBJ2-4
TGCGCCAGCAGCTCCGGCGGGGTACGGGGGGCCGCCAAAAACATTCAGTACTTC
CASSSGGVRGAAKNIQYF
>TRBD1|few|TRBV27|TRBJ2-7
TGTGCCAGCACCCCCAGAGCGACAGGGGACTACGAGCAGTACTTC
CASTPRATGDYEQYF
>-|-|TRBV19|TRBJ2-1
TGTGCCACCTCAGACAGGTCCTACAATGAGCAGTTCTTC
CATSDRSYNEQFF
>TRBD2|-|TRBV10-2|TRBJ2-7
TGCGCCACCCTTCCGCTCAGTCTAGCGGCTTACGAGCAGTACTTC
CATLPLSLAAYEQYF
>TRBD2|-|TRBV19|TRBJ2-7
TGTGCCAGTAGTATGGAGACTAGCGGATCCTACGAGCAGTACTTC
CASSMETSGSYEQYF
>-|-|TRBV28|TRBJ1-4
TGTGCCAGCAGTTTAGCCAGGGGAGAAAAACTGTTTTTT
CASSLARGEKLFF
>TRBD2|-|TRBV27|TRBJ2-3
TGTGCCAGCAGTTTATGGGCTAGCGGGAGCTCCCCCTCTTTCACAGATACGCAGTATTTT
CASSLWASGSSPSFTDTQYF
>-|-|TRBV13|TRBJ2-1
TGTGCCAGCAGCACACAACCTGACGTTGATGAGCAGTTCTTC
CASSTQPDVDEQFF
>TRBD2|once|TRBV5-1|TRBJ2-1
TGCGCCAGCAGCTTTGGTAGCGGGATTTACAATGAGCAGTTCTTC
CASSFGSGIYNEQFF
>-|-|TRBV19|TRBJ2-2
TGTGCCACCAGGAGGACCACCGGGGAGCTGTTTTTT
CATRRTTGELFF
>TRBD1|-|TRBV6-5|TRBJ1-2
TGTGCCAGCGGGTCGGACAGGGGTTATGGCTACACCTTC
CASGSDRGYGYTF
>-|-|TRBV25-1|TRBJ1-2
TGTGCCAGCAGTGGGGCGGCAAACTATGGCTACACCTTC
CASSGAANYGYTF
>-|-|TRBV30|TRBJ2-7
TGTGCCTGGAGTGTATCCTACGAGCAGTACTTC
CAWSVSYEQYF
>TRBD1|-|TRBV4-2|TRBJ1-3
TGTGCCAGCAGCCCATTACAGGGGGCGAGAAACACCATATATTTT
CASSPLQGARNTIYF
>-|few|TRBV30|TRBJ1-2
TGTGCCTGGAGTGTACCCCCCGAACCCAACTATGGCTACACCTTC
CAWSVPPEPNYGYTF
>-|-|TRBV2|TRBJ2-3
TGTGCCTCCGACGGAACAGATACGCAGTATTTT
CASDGTDTQYF
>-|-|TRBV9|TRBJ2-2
TGTGCCAGCAGCTCCTCGACTAGACGAGCGAACACCGGGGAGCTGTTTTTT
CASSSSTRRANTGELFF
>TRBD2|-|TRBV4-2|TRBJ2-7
TGTGCCAGCAGCCAAGGAGAAGCGGGATCGCGGGACTTTTACGAGCAGTACTTC
CASSQGEAGSRDFYEQYF
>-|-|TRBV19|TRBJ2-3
TGTGCCAGTAGTCCCCGGCAGAGAGGCACAGATACGCAGTATTTT
CASSPRQRGTDTQYF
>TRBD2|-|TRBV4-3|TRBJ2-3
TGCGCCAGCAGCCCGGGAGGAAATACGCAGTATTTT
CASSPGGNTQYF
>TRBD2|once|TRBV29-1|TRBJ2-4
TGCAGCGTAGAAGTCCCCCTACTAGCGGGAGTTGACAAAAACATTCAGTACTTC
CSVEVPLLAGVDKNIQYF
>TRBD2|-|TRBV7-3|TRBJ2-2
TGTGCCAGCAGCCCGACTAGCGGGACGAACACCGGGGAGCTGTTTTTT
CASSPTSGTNTGELFF
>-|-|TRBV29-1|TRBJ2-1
TGCAGCGCTGAAGGGGAGAAGCAGTTCTTC
CSAEGEKQFF
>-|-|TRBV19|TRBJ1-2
TGTGCCAGTAGTCCAGACTTAAGCCAGGGCAGCTATGGCTACACCTTC
CASSPDLSQGSYGYTF
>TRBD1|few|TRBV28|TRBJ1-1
TGTGCCAGCAGCCCTTCCGGGACAGGGGAAGCTTTCTTT
CASSPSGTGEAFF
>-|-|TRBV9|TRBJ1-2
TGTGCCAGCAGCGTAGCTAGCGGGCAGCCTAACTATGGCTACACCTTC
CASSVASGQPNYGYTF
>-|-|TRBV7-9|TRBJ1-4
TGTGCCAGCAGGAGGGGGGCTTTAACTAATGAAAAACTGTTTTTT
CASRRGALTNEKLFF